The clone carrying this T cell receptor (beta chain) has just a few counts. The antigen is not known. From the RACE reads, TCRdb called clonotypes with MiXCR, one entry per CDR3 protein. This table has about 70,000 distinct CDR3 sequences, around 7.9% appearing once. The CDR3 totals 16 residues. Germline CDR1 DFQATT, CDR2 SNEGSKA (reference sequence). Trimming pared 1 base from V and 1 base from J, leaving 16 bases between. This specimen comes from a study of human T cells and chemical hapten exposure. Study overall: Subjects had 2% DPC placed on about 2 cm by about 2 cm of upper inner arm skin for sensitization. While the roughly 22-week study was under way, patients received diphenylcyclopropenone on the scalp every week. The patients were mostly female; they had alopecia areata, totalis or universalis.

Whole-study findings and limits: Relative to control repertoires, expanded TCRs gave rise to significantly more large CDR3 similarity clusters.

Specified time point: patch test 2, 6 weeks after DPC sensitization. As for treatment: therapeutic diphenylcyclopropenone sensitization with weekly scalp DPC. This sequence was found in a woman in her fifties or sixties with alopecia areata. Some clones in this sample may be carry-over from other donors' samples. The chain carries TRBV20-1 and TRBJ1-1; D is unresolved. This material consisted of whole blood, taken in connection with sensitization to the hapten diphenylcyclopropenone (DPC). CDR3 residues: CSARGPERRSNTEAFF. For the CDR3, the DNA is TGCAGTGCTAGAGGACCCGAGCGGAGGTCGAACACTGAAGCTTTCTTT.